A selection of T cell receptor beta chains follows, all from one sample in a study of T cells in tuberculosis. Only in-frame clones appear in the TCRdb table, and some are missing; sequencing was by immunoSEQ multiplex PCR. The sample lists 25,000 to 35,000 clones, roughly 90% occurring once. Specimen: PBMCs. The receptors shown here come from a donor between 5 and 29 years old with latent tuberculosis or without tuberculosis infection. CDR3s include the opening cysteine and the closing phenylalanine or tryptophan. The order of the fields is J gene, clone size, D gene, V gene, CDR3 protein, CDR3 DNA. The D gene is left open where the match is weak. Clone size appears in some rows only: once, few, many, or a class for an expanded clone.

TRBJ1-2	-	-	TRBV27	CASSFSQGPYGYTF	TGTGCCAGCAGTTTCTCCCAGGGGCCCTATGGCTACACCTTC
TRBJ1-5	few	-	TRBV6-1	CASSVSGSNQPQHF	TGTGCCAGCAGTGTATCAGGTAGCAATCAGCCCCAGCATTTT
TRBJ2-6	-	-	TRBV27	CASSLRRDFFSGANVLTF	TGTGCCAGCAGTTTACGCAGGGACTTCTTCTCTGGGGCCAACGTCCTGACTTTC
TRBJ2-3	-	-	TRBV6-5	CASRGAGADTQYF	TGTGCCAGCAGGGGGGCCGGTGCAGATACGCAGTATTTT
TRBJ1-4	-	-	TRBV19	CASSIVPGRGTNEKLFF	TGTGCCAGTAGTATAGTACCGGGCCGGGGGACTAATGAAAAACTGTTTTTT
TRBJ1-1	-	TRBD1	TRBV7-8	CASSSRRTGGAGGERTEAFF	TGTGCCAGCAGCTCAAGGAGGACAGGGGGCGCCGGTGGAGAGAGAACTGAAGCTTTCTTT
TRBJ2-3	once	TRBD2	TRBV19	CASSKGTSGDWNTQYF	TGTGCCAGTAGTAAGGGTACTAGCGGGGATTGGAATACGCAGTATTTT
TRBJ2-7	once	TRBD2	TRBV27	CASSPREAGNYEQYF	TGTGCCAGCAGCCCCCGTGAAGCGGGGAACTACGAGCAGTACTTC
TRBJ1-1	-	-	TRBV19	CASSISRRNTEAFF	TGTGCCAGTAGTATCAGCCGGAGGAACACTGAAGCTTTCTTT
TRBJ1-3	-	-	TRBV9	CASSAYGGGGSGNTIYF	TGTGCCAGCAGCGCCTATGGTGGGGGAGGATCTGGAAACACCATATATTTT
TRBJ2-1	once	TRBD1	TRBV29-1	CSVEGGQGVTYNEQFF	TGCAGCGTTGAAGGGGGACAGGGGGTCACCTACAATGAGCAGTTCTTC
TRBJ2-7	-	-	TRBV5-8	CASNFLREDEQYF	TGTGCCAGCAACTTTCTACGGGAAGACGAGCAGTACTTC
TRBJ2-1	once	-	TRBV28	CASSHLRGGLGEQFF	TGTGCCAGCAGTCACTTGAGGGGGGGGCTTGGTGAGCAGTTCTTC
TRBJ2-3	-	TRBD2	TRBV19	CASSIEVAGNTDTQYF	TGTGCCAGTAGTATAGAGGTAGCGGGGAACACAGATACGCAGTATTTT
TRBJ1-6	-	-	TRBV18	CASSPRVDSPLHF	TGTGCCAGCTCACCACGCGTTGATTCACCCCTCCACTTT
TRBJ2-2	-	-	TRBV20-1	CSALSTGELFF	TGCAGTGCTCTGAGTACCGGGGAGCTGTTTTTT
TRBJ1-2	-	-	TRBV7-9	CASSSRVRGARSGYTF	TGTGCCAGCAGCTCGCGAGTGCGGGGGGCAAGGAGTGGCTACACCTTC
TRBJ2-3	-	TRBD2	TRBV6-1	CASRFAGGDTQYF	TGTGCCAGCAGGTTTGCGGGAGGGGATACGCAGTATTTT
TRBJ2-7	-	-	TRBV5-1	CASSPSRGKWNEQYF	TGCGCCAGCAGCCCCTCGAGGGGGAAATGGAACGAGCAGTACTTC
TRBJ1-5	-	-	TRBV6-6	CAALKEGSSNQPQHF	TGTGCCGCCTTAAAGGAGGGCTCTAGCAATCAGCCCCAGCATTTT
TRBJ2-3	-	-	TRBV23-1	CAIRWGGTDTQYF	TGCGCCATTAGGTGGGGGGGCACAGATACGCAGTATTTT
TRBJ1-5	-	-	TRBV28	CASSPRGGNQPQHF	TGTGCCAGCAGTCCCCGGGGGGGGAATCAGCCCCAGCATTTT
TRBJ2-2	-	TRBD2	TRBV5-6	CASSPAGENTGELFF	TGTGCCAGCAGCCCAGCGGGGGAGAACACCGGGGAGCTGTTTTTT
TRBJ1-1	-	-	TRBV18	CASSHYRDEAFF	TGTGCCAGCTCACACTACAGGGATGAAGCTTTCTTT
TRBJ2-7	-	-	TRBV6-5	CASRSGVHEQYF	TGTGCCAGCAGATCAGGGGTCCACGAGCAGTACTTC
TRBJ1-1	-	TRBD1	TRBV28	CASSLKGAGQAFF	TGTGCCAGCAGTTTGAAGGGGGCCGGACAAGCTTTCTTT
TRBJ2-7	-	TRBD1	TRBV18	CASSTGNYEQYF	TGTGCCAGCTCGACAGGGAACTACGAGCAGTACTTC
TRBJ2-5	-	-	TRBV5-1	CASSYGQIQETQYF	TGCGCCAGCAGCTACGGACAGATTCAAGAGACCCAGTACTTC
TRBJ1-1	-	TRBD1	TRBV29-1	CSDDNRGREAFF	TGCAGCGACGATAACAGGGGGCGCGAAGCTTTCTTT
TRBJ2-2	-	TRBD2	TRBV5-1	CASGTRLGDTGELFF	TGCGCCAGCGGGACTAGATTAGGTGACACCGGGGAGCTGTTTTTT
TRBJ2-1	-	TRBD2	TRBV7-3	CASSLQRGTYNEQFF	TGTGCCAGCAGCTTACAGCGGGGGACCTACAATGAGCAGTTCTTC
TRBJ1-1	-	-	TRBV11-2	CASSLGVGQGEAFF	TGTGCCAGCAGCTTAGGGGTCGGCCAGGGTGAAGCTTTCTTT
TRBJ2-1	-	-	TRBV9	CASSVAALAGGTYNEQFF	TGTGCCAGCAGCGTAGCCGCCTTGGCTGGGGGGACCTACAATGAGCAGTTCTTC
TRBJ2-3	-	TRBD2	TRBV11-2	CASSLALAGGANTQYF	TGTGCCAGCAGCTTAGCCCTAGCGGGGGGGGCAAATACGCAGTATTTT
TRBJ2-1	-	TRBD2	TRBV9	CASSPLAGGPYNEQFF	TGTGCCAGCAGCCCCCTCGCGGGGGGGCCATACAATGAGCAGTTCTTC
TRBJ1-1	-	-	TRBV29-1	CSVAGTPPEAFF	TGCAGCGTTGCAGGGACTCCCCCTGAAGCTTTCTTT
TRBJ2-1	-	-	TRBV29-1	CSVRGGGSHNEQFF	TGCAGCGTAAGAGGGGGGGGCTCGCACAATGAGCAGTTCTTC
TRBJ2-3	-	-	TRBV6-1	CASSGRRGRTDTQYF	TGTGCCAGCAGTGGGCGGAGGGGGCGCACAGATACGCAGTATTTT
TRBJ2-1	-	TRBD2	TRBV28	CASRATSGSSYNEQFF	TGTGCCAGCAGGGCAACTAGCGGGAGCTCCTACAATGAGCAGTTCTTC
TRBJ1-2	-	-	TRBV12-5	CASGDGGLYGYTF	TGTGCTAGTGGCGACGGAGGGCTCTATGGCTACACCTTC
TRBJ2-1	-	TRBD2	TRBV4-1	CASSPLAGGDEQFF	TGCGCCAGCAGTCCTCTAGCGGGGGGGGATGAGCAGTTCTTC
TRBJ2-1	once	-	TRBV29-1	CSVEGAEQFF	TGCAGCGTTGAAGGCGCCGAGCAGTTCTTC
TRBJ1-6	-	-	TRBV7-2	CASSLNRVVNNSPLHF	TGTGCCAGCAGCTTAAACAGGGTAGTCAATAATTCACCCCTCCACTTT
TRBJ2-2	-	TRBD1	TRBV6-1	CASSPGTGGTGELFF	TGTGCCAGCAGTCCCGGGACAGGGGGCACCGGGGAGCTGTTTTTT
TRBJ2-7	-	-	TRBV6-1	CASRTGYTTYEQYF	TGTGCCAGCCGAACGGGATACACAACCTACGAGCAGTACTTC
TRBJ1-5	-	-	TRBV6-6	CASTGVNQPQHF	TGTGCCAGCACAGGGGTTAATCAGCCCCAGCATTTT
TRBJ1-4	-	TRBD1	TRBV27	CASSLPGTGEKLFF	TGTGCCAGCAGTCTCCCCGGGACAGGGGAAAAACTGTTTTTT
TRBJ2-3	once	-	TRBV27	CASRPRVVGTDTQYF	TGTGCCAGCAGACCCCGCGTAGTGGGCACAGATACGCAGTATTTT
TRBJ2-7	few	-	TRBV7-8	CASSLGLGSWYEQYF	TGTGCCAGCAGCTTAGGCCTAGGGAGTTGGTACGAGCAGTACTTC
TRBJ2-5	-	TRBD2	TRBV4-1	CASSRGLAVQETQYF	TGCGCCAGCAGCAGGGGACTAGCGGTCCAAGAGACCCAGTACTTC